A selection of T cell receptor beta chains follows, all from one sample in a study of beta chain features in type 1 diabetes. Here immunoSEQ multiplex PCR was the method, and the copy in TCRdb shows in-frame clones only, minus some. In the table there are a few hundred thousand clones, roughly 14% of which are singletons. Sequencing was performed on naive CD4+ T cells from blood. The receptor set was obtained from a woman aged 18-29 years with type 1 diabetes. Both conserved end residues are part of each CDR3. The D gene is left open where the match is weak. Clone sizes are given selectively: once, few, many, or a class where the clone is expanded.

clone size	D gene	J gene	V gene	CDR3 DNA	CDR3 protein
-	-	TRBJ2-2	TRBV27	TGTGCCAGCAGTCTGTCGGCGGTGATCACCGGGGAGCTGTTTTTT	CASSLSAVITGELFF
-	TRBD1	TRBJ2-2	TRBV7-2	TGTGCCAGCAGCCTCGGACAGGGGGAGGTCGGGGAGCTGTTTTTT	CASSLGQGEVGELFF
few	-	TRBJ1-5	TRBV27	TGTGCCAGCAGTCCCCTATATAGCAATCAGCCCCAGCATTTT	CASSPLYSNQPQHF
-	TRBD1	TRBJ1-3	TRBV30	TGTGCCTGGAGGGCGACAGGGGGAAACACCATATATTTT	CAWRATGGNTIYF
-	-	TRBJ2-1	TRBV10-3	TGTGCCATCAGTGACTCACGTAGCGTCAATGAGCAGTTCTTC	CAISDSRSVNEQFF
few	TRBD2	TRBJ2-1	TRBV11-2	TGTGCCAGCAGCGAGTCAAGCGGGAGTAAGGGCGGTGAGCAGTTCTTC	CASSESSGSKGGEQFF
-	-	TRBJ2-2	TRBV18	TGTGCCAGCTCACCAATTGTAGGGGAAACCACCGGGGAGCTGTTTTTT	CASSPIVGETTGELFF
-	-	TRBJ1-2	TRBV5-4	TGTGCCAGCAGCCCGACCCGAGGCGGCTACACCTTC	CASSPTRGGYTF
-	-	TRBJ1-3	TRBV29-1	TGCAGCGCCCGGACAGTCTCTGGAAACACCATATATTTT	CSARTVSGNTIYF
once	-	TRBJ1-1	TRBV5-4	TGTGCCAGCAGGACCGGGGGTTCAGTGGACACTGAAGCTTTCTTT	CASRTGGSVDTEAFF
-	-	TRBJ1-1	TRBV10-2	TGCGCCAGCAGTGAGTCCACGAGTCGAGAAGCTTTCTTT	CASSESTSREAFF
few	TRBD2	TRBJ2-3	TRBV29-1	TGCAGCGTGGGCCCTAGACTAGCGGGAGGGAATACGCAGTATTTT	CSVGPRLAGGNTQYF
-	-	TRBJ2-1	TRBV5-1	TGCGCCAGCAGCTTGGGACAGGTAGACGAGCAGTTCTTC	CASSLGQVDEQFF
few	-	TRBJ1-1	TRBV21-1	TGTGCCAGCAGCCAGGGGGGGAACACTGAAGCTTTCTTT	CASSQGGNTEAFF
-	TRBD2	TRBJ2-7	TRBV5-4	TGTGCCAGCGGGGTTACTAGCGGGGGAAAGTACGAGCAGTACTTC	CASGVTSGGKYEQYF
-	-	TRBJ2-3	TRBV27	TGTGCCAGCAGTTTACTGGTTTGGCGGAACGGTCATACGCAGTATTTT	CASSLLVWRNGHTQYF
-	-	TRBJ2-1	TRBV7-2	TGTGCCAGCAGCGGCGGGCTCAGCTCCTACAATGAGCAGTTCTTC	CASSGGLSSYNEQFF
few	-	TRBJ1-5	TRBV2	TGTGCCAGCAGCTCAGACGGACTGAGCAATCAGCCCCAGCATTTT	CASSSDGLSNQPQHF
few	TRBD1	TRBJ1-5	TRBV19	TGTGCCAGTAGTCTCGCGGCAGGGGGGATTTATAGCAATCAGCCCCAGCATTTT	CASSLAAGGIYSNQPQHF
-	-	TRBJ2-7	TRBV7-2	TGTGCCAGCAGCTTAGTCTCCTCCTACGAGCAGTACTTC	CASSLVSSYEQYF
few	TRBD2	TRBJ2-1	TRBV11-2	TGTGCCAGCAGCTTACATGGGTCTAGCGGGTTTTCGCAGTTCTTC	CASSLHGSSGFSQFF
few	TRBD2	TRBJ2-1	TRBV9	TGTGCCAGCAGCGTAGCGGCTAGCGGGGGATGGGGCTACAATGAGCAGTTCTTC	CASSVAASGGWGYNEQFF
-	-	TRBJ2-2	TRBV7-3	TGTGCCAGCAGGTTGACAGGAACCGGGGAGCTGTTTTTT	CASRLTGTGELFF
few	-	TRBJ2-4	TRBV7-2	TGTGCCAGCAGCTTAGTTGGCACCTTGGCCAAAAACATTCAGTACTTC	CASSLVGTLAKNIQYF
-	-	TRBJ1-1	TRBV18	TGTGCCAGCTCACGCGACACCGGGAACACTGAAGCTTTCTTT	CASSRDTGNTEAFF
-	-	TRBJ1-1	TRBV29-1	TGCAGCACTTCGGGACAAGAGAACACTGAAGCTTTCTTT	CSTSGQENTEAFF
few	-	TRBJ1-2	TRBV9	TGTGCCAGCAGCGTAGTCGGCGGGCCCTATGGCTACACCTTC	CASSVVGGPYGYTF
-	-	TRBJ2-2	TRBV11-3	TGTGCCAGCAGCTTAGAGGGCGGCCCCCAAGGAGGAACCGGGGAGCTGTTTTTT	CASSLEGGPQGGTGELFF
few	-	TRBJ2-7	TRBV13	TGTGCCAGCAGCCGTAGACAACGTGTCTACGAGCAGTACTTC	CASSRRQRVYEQYF
few	-	TRBJ1-1	TRBV5-6	TGTGCCAGCAGTCTCGGTCGGGGTGAAGCTTTCTTT	CASSLGRGEAFF
-	TRBD2	TRBJ2-3	TRBV5-4	TGTGCCAGCAGCTTGCCGGGAGGGCCAGATACGCAGTATTTT	CASSLPGGPDTQYF
-	-	TRBJ1-5	TRBV9	TGTGCCAGCAGCGTAGGGGGGGTACGGGGTCAGCCCCAGCATTTT	CASSVGGVRGQPQHF
few	TRBD2	TRBJ2-1	TRBV6-1	TGTGCCAGCAGTGTACTAGCGGGAGGACATGAGCAGTTCTTC	CASSVLAGGHEQFF
-	-	TRBJ2-1	TRBV10-2	TGCGCCACAGGGGTCTACAATGAGCAGTTCTTC	CATGVYNEQFF
few	-	TRBJ2-1	TRBV7-3	TGTGCCAGCAGCTTAAACCGGGATCCGGACAATGAGCAGTTCTTC	CASSLNRDPDNEQFF
few	TRBD2	TRBJ2-2	TRBV9	TGTGCCAGCAGCGTAGGGCTAGCGGGAGCAGCTCCCGGGGAGCTGTTTTTT	CASSVGLAGAAPGELFF
few	-	TRBJ1-2	TRBV4-3	TGCGCCAGCAGCCAACAGCCAGAGGAGTATGGCTACACCTTC	CASSQQPEEYGYTF
-	TRBD2	TRBJ2-1	TRBV19	TGTGCCAGTAGTATAACGGGGGAGGGCCCTTACAATGAGCAGTTCTTC	CASSITGEGPYNEQFF
-	TRBD2	TRBJ2-3	TRBV29-1	TGCAGCGTTGAGATAGCGGGAGATACGCAGTATTTT	CSVEIAGDTQYF
-	TRBD1	TRBJ1-5	TRBV30	TGTGCCTGGACCACGGACAGGGTAGATAGTAATCAGCCCCAGCATTTT	CAWTTDRVDSNQPQHF
-	-	TRBJ1-1	TRBV28	TGTGCCAGCAGTTTATTTCGAGGCAGAAACACTGAAGCTTTCTTT	CASSLFRGRNTEAFF
-	-	TRBJ1-2	TRBV28	TGTGCCAGCAGTTTTTACACGACTAACTATGGCTACACCTTC	CASSFYTTNYGYTF